The rows below give T cell receptor beta chains drawn from one sample of a study of control samples from healthy donors and cancer patients. Measured with immunoSEQ multiplex PCR; TCRdb has only the in-frame clones, and not every one. In the table there are around 180,000 clones, roughly 88% of which are singletons. The sequenced sample was blood. The receptors stem from a woman under 40 in good health. CDR3s include the opening cysteine and the closing phenylalanine or tryptophan. Each record gives: V gene, J gene, D gene, CDR3 length, clone size, CDR3 protein, CDR3 DNA. The D gene is left open where the match is weak. For some rows the clone size is stated as once, few or many, or as a class when expanded; others skip it.

TRBV30,TRBJ2-1,TRBD2,18,NA,CAWRTPLLLAGVYDEQFF,TGTGCCTGGCGAACCCCCCTACTACTAGCGGGAGTTTACGATGAGCAGTTCTTC
TRBV5-4,TRBJ2-1,NA,16,many,CASSLAGRSPYNEQFF,TGTGCCAGCAGCTTGGCGGGGAGAAGTCCCTACAATGAGCAGTTCTTC
TRBV30,TRBJ2-1,TRBD1,11,NA,CAWTGGNEQFF,TGTGCCTGGACAGGGGGCAATGAGCAGTTCTTC
TRBV28,TRBJ2-1,NA,14,NA,CASSLYARDNEQFF,TGTGCCAGCAGTTTATACGCCAGGGACAATGAGCAGTTCTTC
TRBV7-9,TRBJ1-1,NA,16,many,CASSPKATAVNTEAFF,TGTGCCAGCAGCCCCAAAGCCACAGCGGTGAACACTGAAGCTTTCTTT
TRBV9,TRBJ2-1,TRBD2,17,NA,CASSVGGGGVSYNEQFF,TGTGCCAGCAGCGTAGGAGGCGGGGGGGTCTCCTACAATGAGCAGTTCTTC
TRBV7-9,TRBJ2-1,TRBD2,16,few,CASSLGGPSSYNEQFF,TGTGCCAGCAGCTTGGGAGGGCCAAGCTCCTACAATGAGCAGTTCTTC
TRBV7-2,TRBJ1-5,NA,15,NA,CASSPRGSGTQPQHF,TGTGCCAGCAGCCCCCGAGGATCCGGGACCCAGCCCCAGCATTTT
TRBV9,TRBJ1-2,NA,15,NA,CASSVEEAEGYGYTF,TGTGCCAGCAGCGTAGAAGAGGCGGAGGGCTATGGCTACACCTTC
TRBV7-2,TRBJ2-1,TRBD2,14,once,CASSLVAGSGEQFF,TGTGCCAGCAGCTTAGTAGCGGGGTCCGGGGAGCAGTTCTTC
TRBV4-1,TRBJ2-3,NA,16,NA,CASSPFGLRGGDTQYF,TGCGCCAGCAGCCCATTTGGGCTACGAGGGGGGGATACGCAGTATTTT
TRBV6-1,TRBJ1-6,NA,15,NA,CASSEVRGGNSPLHF,TGTGCCAGCAGTGAAGTAAGGGGGGGCAATTCACCCCTCCACTTT
TRBV12-3/TRBV12-4,TRBJ1-1,NA,13,once,CASSFSPTAEAFF,TGTGCCAGCAGTTTCAGCCCTACCGCCGAAGCTTTCTTT
TRBV27,TRBJ1-1,NA,12,NA,CASSLVGRKAFF,TGTGCCAGCAGTTTGGTAGGAAGAAAAGCTTTCTTT
TRBV5-1,TRBJ1-1,NA,13,NA,CASSLGGNTEAFF,TGCGCCAGCAGCTTGGGAGGGAACACTGAAGCTTTCTTT
TRBV28,TRBJ2-2,TRBD1,14,NA,CASARDRFTGELFF,TGTGCCAGCGCTAGGGACAGATTTACCGGGGAGCTGTTTTTT
TRBV13,TRBJ1-6,NA,15,NA,CASSLRSSYNSPLHF,TGTGCCAGCAGCCTCAGGAGCTCCTATAATTCACCCCTCCACTTT
TRBV19,TRBJ1-1,NA,14,NA,CASRKMGRSTEAFF,TGTGCCAGTAGAAAAATGGGAAGAAGCACTGAAGCTTTCTTT
TRBV15,TRBJ2-7,NA,16,NA,CATSSRWAGPPYEQYF,TGTGCCACCAGCAGTCGTTGGGCAGGGCCCCCCTACGAGCAGTACTTC
TRBV24-1,TRBJ2-1,TRBD2,16,NA,CATSDPGTRGSYEQFF,TGTGCCACCAGTGATCCCGGGACTAGGGGTTCCTATGAGCAGTTCTTC
TRBV5-4,TRBJ1-2,NA,14,NA,CASSLEQQIYGYTF,TGTGCCAGCAGCTTGGAACAACAGATCTATGGCTACACCTTC
TRBV7-8,TRBJ2-3,TRBD2,16,NA,CASSLTSGSIQDTQYF,TGTGCCAGCAGCTTAACTAGCGGGAGTATTCAAGATACGCAGTATTTT
TRBV6-5,TRBJ2-1,TRBD2,14,NA,CASCLTSGSNEQFF,TGTGCCAGCTGCCTGACTAGCGGGAGTAATGAGCAGTTCTTC
TRBV6-6,TRBJ1-4,NA,15,NA,CASSYSLASNEKLFF,TGTGCCAGCAGTTACTCGTTGGCATCCAATGAAAAACTGTTTTTT
TRBV28,TRBJ1-3,NA,14,NA,CASSAAGGRNTIYF,TGTGCCAGCAGCGCCGCCGGGGGCCGCAACACCATATATTTT
TRBV10-3,TRBJ2-5,TRBD1,14,NA,CAIRQTGALETQYF,TGTGCCATCAGACAGACAGGGGCCCTTGAGACCCAGTACTTC
TRBV15,TRBJ2-5,NA,13,NA,CATSRDGSKTQYF,TGTGCCACCAGCAGAGATGGCTCAAAGACCCAGTACTTC
TRBV28,TRBJ1-1,TRBD1,15,NA,CASSPQGGANTEAFF,TGTGCCAGCTCCCCCCAGGGGGGGGCGAACACTGAAGCTTTCTTT
TRBV5-6,TRBJ1-5,NA,16,NA,CASSLFGLTSNQPQHF,TGTGCCAGCAGCTTGTTTGGACTCACTAGCAATCAGCCCCAGCATTTT
TRBV12-3/TRBV12-4,TRBJ2-5,NA,11,once,CASSPSETQYF,TGTGCCAGCAGTCCTTCAGAGACCCAGTACTTC
TRBV11-2,TRBJ2-1,TRBD1,15,NA,CASSPPRTGVLEQFF,TGTGCCAGCAGCCCCCCCAGGACAGGGGTACTGGAGCAGTTCTTC
TRBV6-1,TRBJ2-3,TRBD2,16,NA,CASSELEAGGTDTQYF,TGTGCCAGCAGTGAGTTAGAAGCGGGGGGCACAGATACGCAGTATTTT